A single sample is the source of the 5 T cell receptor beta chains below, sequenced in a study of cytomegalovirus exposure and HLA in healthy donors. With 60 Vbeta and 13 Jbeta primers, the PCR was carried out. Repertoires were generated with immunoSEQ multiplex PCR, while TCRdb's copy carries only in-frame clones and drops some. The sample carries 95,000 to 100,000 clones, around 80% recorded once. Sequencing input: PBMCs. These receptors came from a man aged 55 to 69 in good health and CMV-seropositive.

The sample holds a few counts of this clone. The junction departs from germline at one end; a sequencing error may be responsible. Written as DNA, the CDR3 is TGTGCTAGCAGAAATCCAGGGGAAAGGGGTAACTATGGCTACACCTTC. Amino acid sequence: CASRNPGERGNYGYTF. The V and J genes are TRBV7-7 and TRBJ1-2; possibly TRBD1 for D (6 bases). The germline CDR1 and CDR2 sequences are SSHAT and FNYEAQ (reference sequence). The CDR3 sequence is 16 residues long.

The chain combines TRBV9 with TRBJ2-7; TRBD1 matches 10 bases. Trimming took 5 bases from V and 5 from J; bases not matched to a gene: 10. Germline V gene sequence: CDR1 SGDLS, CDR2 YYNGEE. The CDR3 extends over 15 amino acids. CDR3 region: CASSLSGQGNDEQYF. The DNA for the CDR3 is TGTGCCAGCAGTTTATCGGGACAGGGGAACGACGAGCAGTACTTC. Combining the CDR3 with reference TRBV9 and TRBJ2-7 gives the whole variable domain DSGVTQTPKHLITATGQRVTLRCSPRSGDLSVYWYQQSLDQGLQFLIQYYNGEERAKGNILERFSAQQFPDLHSELNLSSLELGDSALYFCASSLSGQGNDEQYFGPGTRLTVT.

The CDR3 region has the DNA TGTGCCAGCTCAATCGACAGGCCCCCTCAAGAGACCCAGTACTTC. The encoded protein is CASSIDRPPQETQYF. This sequence joins TRBV18 and TRBJ2-5, with D perhaps matching TRBD1 (6 bases). Germline V gene data show CDR1 as KGHSH and CDR2 as LQKENI. V was cut by 5 bases and J by 2 bases, with 15 bases left in between. This CDR3 region has 15 residues. The complete variable domain, with remaining parts taken from reference TRBV18 and TRBJ2-5, reads NAGVMQNPRHLVRRRGQEARLRCSPMKGHSHVYWYRQLPEEGLKFMVYLQKENIIDESGMPKERFSAEFPKEGPSILRIQQVVRGDSAAYFCASSIDRPPQETQYFGPGTRLLVL.

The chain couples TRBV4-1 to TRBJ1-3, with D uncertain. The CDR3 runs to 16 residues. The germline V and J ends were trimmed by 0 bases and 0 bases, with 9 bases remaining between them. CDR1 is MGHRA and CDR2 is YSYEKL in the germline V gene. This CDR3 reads CASSQEQTNSGNTIYF. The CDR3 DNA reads TGCGCCAGCAGCCAAGAACAGACGAACTCTGGAAACACCATATATTTT.

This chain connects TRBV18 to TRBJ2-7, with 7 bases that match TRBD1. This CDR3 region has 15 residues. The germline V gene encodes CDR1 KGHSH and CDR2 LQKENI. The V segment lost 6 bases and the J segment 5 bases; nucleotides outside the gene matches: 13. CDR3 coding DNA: TGTGCCAGCTCCACCCTTCAGGGGGAATTCAACGAGCAGTACTTC. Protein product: CASSTLQGEFNEQYF.